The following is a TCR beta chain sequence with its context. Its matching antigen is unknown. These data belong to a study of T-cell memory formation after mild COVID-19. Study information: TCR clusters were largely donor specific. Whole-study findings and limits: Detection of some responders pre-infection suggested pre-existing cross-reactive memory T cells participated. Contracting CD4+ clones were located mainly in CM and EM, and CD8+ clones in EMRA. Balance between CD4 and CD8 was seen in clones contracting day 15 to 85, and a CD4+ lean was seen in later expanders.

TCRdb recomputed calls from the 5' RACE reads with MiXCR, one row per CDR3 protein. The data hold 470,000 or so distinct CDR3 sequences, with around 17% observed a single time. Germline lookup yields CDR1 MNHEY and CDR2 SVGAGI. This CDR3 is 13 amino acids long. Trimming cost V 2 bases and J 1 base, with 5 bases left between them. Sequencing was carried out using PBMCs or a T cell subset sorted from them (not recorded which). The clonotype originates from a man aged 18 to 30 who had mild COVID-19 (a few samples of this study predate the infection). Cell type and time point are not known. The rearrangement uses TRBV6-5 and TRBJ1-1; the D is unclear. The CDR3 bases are TGTGCCAGCAGTTACCGGAAGAACACTGAAGCTTTCTTT. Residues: CASSYRKNTEAFF.